The clone carrying this T cell receptor (beta chain) turned up a few times. What it binds is not known. One heparinised draw, averaging around 120 mL, was taken per donor. As every portion of the isolated RNA was reverse transcribed, the sequencing read expressed TCRB transcripts. Assay: immunoSEQ multiplex PCR; the TCRdb copy retains only in-frame clones and omits some. The repertoire holds some 99,000 clones, with about two fifths as singletons. The sample comes from a study of beta chain features in type 1 diabetes. The CDR3 runs to 16 residues. Germline loops: CDR1 SEHNR, CDR2 FQNEAQ (reference sequence). V was trimmed by 3 bases and J by 6 bases, leaving 17 bases between them. General study results and limits: More deletions and fewer insertions at VDJ junctions were seen in type 1 diabetes patients. Patients showed naive, central memory and Treg TCRB repertoires that appeared more similar than those of healthy donors.

What was sequenced was stem cell memory CD4+ T cells from blood. The rearrangement uses TRBV7-9 and TRBJ2-2; a weak D match, TRBD1 (6 bases). The TCR comes from a woman between 18 and 29 years old in good health. As DNA, the CDR3 is TGTGCCAGCAGCTTTTTATACACCAGGGGATCCGGGGAGCTGTTTTTT. Translation: CASSFLYTRGSGELFF.